This TCR beta chain was profiled in a study of CD8 T cells in ankylosing spondylitis. Trimming took off 4 bases at V and 3 bases at J, with 15 bases between the two ends. CDR3 length: 15 amino acids. Germline V CDR1 and CDR2: LGHNA, YNFKEQ. As the method for making TCR beta libraries, quantitative 5'-RACE with molecular barcodes was used. Via MiXCR, TCRdb re-called the 5' RACE reads, giving one row per CDR3 protein. The sample lists roughly 180,000 distinct CDR3 sequences; 9.8% were seen once. Study conclusions and caveats: Several highly homologous variants made up a TCR beta motif, and this motif appeared characteristic of ankylosing spondylitis blood. Matched ankylosing spondylitis synovial fluid reportedly showed significant enrichment of disease-linked clones.

On this clonotype itself: What it binds is unknown.

The source material was blood, either unsorted or a sorted T cell fraction (not recorded which). The chain uses TRBV4-2 and TRBJ1-1; D gene unclear. This TCR was recovered from a female donor with ankylosing spondylitis or in good health (not recorded which). As DNA, the CDR3 is TGTGCCAGCAGCCCCTTAGGCCAGCTATACACTGAAGCTTTCTTT. It encodes CASSPLGQLYTEAFF.